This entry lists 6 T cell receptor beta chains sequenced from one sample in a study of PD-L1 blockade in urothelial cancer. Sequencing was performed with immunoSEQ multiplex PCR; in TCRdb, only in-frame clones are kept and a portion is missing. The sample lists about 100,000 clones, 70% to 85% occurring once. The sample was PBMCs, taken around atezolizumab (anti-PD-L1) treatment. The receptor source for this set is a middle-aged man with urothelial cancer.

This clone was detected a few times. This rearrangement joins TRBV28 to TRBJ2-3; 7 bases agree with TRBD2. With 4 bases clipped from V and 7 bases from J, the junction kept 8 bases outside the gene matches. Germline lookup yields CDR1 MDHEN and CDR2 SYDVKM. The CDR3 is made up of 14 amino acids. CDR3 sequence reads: CASSSPTSLNTQYF. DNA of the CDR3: TGTGCCAGCAGTTCCCCGACTAGCTTAAATACGCAGTATTTT.

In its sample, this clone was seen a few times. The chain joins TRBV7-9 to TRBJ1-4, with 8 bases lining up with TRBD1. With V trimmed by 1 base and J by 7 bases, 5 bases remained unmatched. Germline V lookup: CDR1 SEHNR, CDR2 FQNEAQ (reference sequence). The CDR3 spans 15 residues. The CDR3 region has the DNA TGTGCCAGCAGCTTAGTGACAGGGGTCGGTGAAAAACTGTTTTTT. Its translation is CASSLVTGVGEKLFF.

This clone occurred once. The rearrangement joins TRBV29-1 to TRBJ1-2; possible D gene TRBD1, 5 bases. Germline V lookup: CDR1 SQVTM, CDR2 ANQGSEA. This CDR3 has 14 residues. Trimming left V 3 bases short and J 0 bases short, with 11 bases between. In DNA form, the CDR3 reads TGCAGCGTTGACACAGGTCGCACTAACTATGGCTACACCTTC. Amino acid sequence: CSVDTGRTNYGYTF.

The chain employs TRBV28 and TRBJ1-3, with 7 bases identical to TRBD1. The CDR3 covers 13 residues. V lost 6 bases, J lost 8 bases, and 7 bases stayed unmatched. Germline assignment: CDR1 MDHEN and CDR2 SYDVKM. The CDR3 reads CASSPTGRYTIYF. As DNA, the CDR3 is TGTGCCAGCAGCCCGACAGGGAGGTACACCATATATTTT. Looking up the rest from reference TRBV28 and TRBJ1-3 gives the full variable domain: DVKVTQSSRYLVKRTGEKVFLECVQDMDHENMFWYRQDPGLGLRLIYFSYDVKMKEKGDIPEGYSVSREKKERFSLILESASTNQTSMYLCASSPTGRYTIYFGEGSWLTVV.

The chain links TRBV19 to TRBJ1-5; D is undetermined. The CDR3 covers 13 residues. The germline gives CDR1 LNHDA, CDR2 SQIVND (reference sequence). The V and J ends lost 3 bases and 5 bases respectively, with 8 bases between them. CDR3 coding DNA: TGTGCCAGTAGTATGCAGTTTCATCAGCCCCAGCATTTT. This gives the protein CASSMQFHQPQHF.

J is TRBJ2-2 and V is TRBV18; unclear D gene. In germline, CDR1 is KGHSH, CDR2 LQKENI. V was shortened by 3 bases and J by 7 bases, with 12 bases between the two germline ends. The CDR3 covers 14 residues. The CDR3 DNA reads TGTGCCAGCTCACCGACACCGCAAGGCGGGGAGCTGTTTTTT. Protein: CASSPTPQGGELFF.